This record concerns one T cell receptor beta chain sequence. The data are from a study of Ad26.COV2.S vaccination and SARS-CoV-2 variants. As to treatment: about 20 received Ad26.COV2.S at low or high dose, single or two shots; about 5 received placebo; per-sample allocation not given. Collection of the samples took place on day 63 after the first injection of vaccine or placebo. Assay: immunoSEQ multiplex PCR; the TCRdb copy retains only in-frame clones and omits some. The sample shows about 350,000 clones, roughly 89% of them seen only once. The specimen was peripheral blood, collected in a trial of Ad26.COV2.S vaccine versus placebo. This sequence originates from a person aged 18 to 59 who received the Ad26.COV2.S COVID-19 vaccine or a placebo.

The CDR3 DNA reads as TGTGCCAGCAGCTTTGGGTCCGCTAGCACAGATACGCAGTATTTT. Translated, it gives CASSFGSASTDTQYF. The chain links TRBV13 to TRBJ2-3; D call uncertain. V dropped 3 bases and J dropped 0 bases, with 10 bases sitting between them. The CDR3 length is 15 residues. CDR1 is PRHDT and CDR2 is FYEKMQ in the germline V gene (reference sequence). Full variable domain (outside the CDR3, taken from reference TRBV13 and TRBJ2-3): AAGVIQSPRHLIKEKRETATLKCYPIPRHDTVYWYQQGPGQDPQFLISFYEKMQSDKGSIPDRFSAQQFSDYHSELNMSSLELGDSALYFCASSFGSASTDTQYFGPGTRLTVL.